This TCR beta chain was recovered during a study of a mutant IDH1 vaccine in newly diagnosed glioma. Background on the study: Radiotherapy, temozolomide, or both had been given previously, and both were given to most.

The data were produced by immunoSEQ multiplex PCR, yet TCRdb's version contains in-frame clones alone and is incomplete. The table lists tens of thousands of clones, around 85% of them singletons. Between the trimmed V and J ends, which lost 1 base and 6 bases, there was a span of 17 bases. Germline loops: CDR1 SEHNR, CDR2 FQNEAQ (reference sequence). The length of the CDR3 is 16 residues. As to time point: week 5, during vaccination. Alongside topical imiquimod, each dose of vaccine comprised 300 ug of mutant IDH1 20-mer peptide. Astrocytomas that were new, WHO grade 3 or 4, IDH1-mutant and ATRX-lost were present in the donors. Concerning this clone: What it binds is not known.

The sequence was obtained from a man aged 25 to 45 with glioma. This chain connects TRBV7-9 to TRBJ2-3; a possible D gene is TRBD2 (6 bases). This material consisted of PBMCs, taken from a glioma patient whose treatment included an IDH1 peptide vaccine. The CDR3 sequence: CASSLDLGSPLDTQYF. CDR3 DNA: TGTGCCAGCAGCTTAGACCTCGGGAGCCCTCTGGATACGCAGTATTTT.